These 11 T cell receptor beta chains share one sample of origin, sequenced in a study of identical twins. TCRdb called the 5' RACE reads again in MiXCR, with one record for every CDR3 protein. The sample holds 700,000 or so distinct CDR3 sequences, 21% seen once. The data were also submitted as part of a second study, on T cells expressing NK-cell markers.

The source material was PBMCs. The receptor source for this set is a woman aged 18-29 years in good health.

This chain links TRBV20-1 with TRBJ1-2; D is perhaps TRBD1 (6 bases). Germline V gene data show CDR1 as DFQATT and CDR2 as SNEGSKA (reference sequence). This CDR3 is built from 12 residues. The V end lost 7 bases, the J end lost 2 bases, and 11 bases lay between the germline ends. The CDR3, as DNA: TGCAGTGTTAGGGGGGGAAACTATGGCTACACCTTC. As protein: CSVRGGNYGYTF.

The chain joins TRBV6-1 to TRBJ1-1; the match to TRBD1 covers 7 bases. CDR1 and CDR2 from the germline V gene are MNHNS and SASEGT. V was pared by 8 bases and J by 6 bases, with 12 bases of the junction left unmatched. CDR3 length: 14 amino acids. Here the CDR3 reads CASCGQDWDPEAFF. The CDR3 nucleotides read TGTGCCAGCTGTGGACAGGACTGGGACCCTGAAGCTTTCTTT.

This clonotype was counted between two and nine times. The V call is TRBV7-9, the J call TRBJ2-7, with a tentative D call TRBD2 (6 bases). The CDR3 is 14 amino acids. Germline V CDR1 and CDR2: SEHNR, FQNEAQ (reference sequence). The V gene lost 5 bases and the J gene lost 3 bases, with 14 bases spanning the gap. The CDR3 loop is CASSPGVAYYEQYF. The CDR3 DNA follows: TGTGCCAGCAGCCCGGGGGTTGCCTACTACGAGCAGTACTTC.

This clonotype was seen a few times. The CDR3: CASSLAGGSGYTF. Written as DNA, the CDR3 is TGTGCCAGCAGCTTAGCAGGGGGTTCTGGCTACACCTTC. The rearrangement links TRBV7-2 to TRBJ1-2; D might be TRBD1 (6 bases). The CDR3 spans 13 residues. V lost 0 bases, J lost 7 bases, and 9 bases lay in between. Germline V gene data show CDR1 as SGHTA and CDR2 as FQGNSA.

The gene calls are TRBV7-6 and TRBJ1-2; a weak D match, TRBD1 (5 bases). Trimming stripped 1 base from V and 7 bases from J, with 10 bases between. Per germline, CDR1 SGHVS and CDR2 FNYEAQ. The CDR3 has 13 residues. CDR3 in DNA: TGTGCCAGCAGCTTAGGGGGCATGTCTGGCTACACCTTC. Translation gives CASSLGGMSGYTF.

This clonotype was detected only a few times. V usage is TRBV27 and J usage is TRBJ2-7; TRBD2 agrees at 8 bases. CDR1 is MNHEY, CDR2 SMNVEV, per germline (reference sequence). CDR3 length equals 14 residues. V dropped 5 bases and J dropped 3; count of bases not matched to a gene: 6. The CDR3 DNA reads TGTGCCAGCAGTAACGGGGGGGCCTACTACGAGCAGTACTTC. Amino acids: CASSNGGAYYEQYF.

This chain links TRBV20-1 with TRBJ2-1; 8 bases map to TRBD2. With 1 base clipped from V and 6 bases from J, the junction kept 8 bases outside the gene matches. The CDR3 consists of 15 residues. The germline V gene has CDR1 DFQATT and CDR2 SNEGSKA (reference sequence). CDR3 nucleotides: TGCAGTGCTAGAGTGGGGACTAGGTACGGCAATGAGCAGTTCTTC. This translates into CSARVGTRYGNEQFF.

The chain carries TRBV7-2 and TRBJ2-7; D tentatively fits TRBD1 or TRBD2 (5 bases each). CDR1 SGHTA and CDR2 FQGNSA come from the germline V gene. V was clipped by 7 bases and J by 0 bases, with 16 bases between them. The length of the CDR3 is 15 residues. The CDR3 protein is CASTPERGSSYEQYF. The CDR3 bases are TGTGCCAGCACCCCAGAGAGGGGAAGCTCCTACGAGCAGTACTTC.

This clonotype was counted only a few times. In DNA form, the CDR3 reads TGCGCCAGCAGCTTGACGCGGGAGGGCACTGAAGCTTTCTTT. This gives the protein CASSLTREGTEAFF. The V and J genes are TRBV5-1 and TRBJ1-1, with D unresolved. Trimming shortened V by 1 base and J by 4 bases, and 11 bases separated the two germline ends. This CDR3 comprises 14 residues. From germline, CDR1 is SGHRS and CDR2 YFSETQ.

V is TRBV5-1 and J is TRBJ2-1, with TRBD2 matching over 7 bases. The V and J ends lost 4 bases and 0 bases, in that order; junction bases with no gene match: 10. CDR3 length: 17 amino acids. The germline V gene has CDR1 SGHRS and CDR2 YFSETQ. This CDR3 is CASSALGGSGSYNEQFF. CDR3 DNA: TGCGCCAGCAGCGCCCTGGGGGGGTCGGGCTCCTACAATGAGCAGTTCTTC.

The chain carries TRBV10-3 and TRBJ2-3; the D gene is possibly TRBD1 (6 bases). With 3 bases removed from V and 2 bases from J, the gap between germline ends came to 15 bases. The CDR3 has 16 amino acids. Germline CDR1 is ENHRY and CDR2 is SYGVKD. CDR3 loop: CAISDLSGQLTDTQYF. The CDR3, as DNA: TGTGCCATCAGTGATCTCTCCGGACAGCTCACAGATACGCAGTATTTT.